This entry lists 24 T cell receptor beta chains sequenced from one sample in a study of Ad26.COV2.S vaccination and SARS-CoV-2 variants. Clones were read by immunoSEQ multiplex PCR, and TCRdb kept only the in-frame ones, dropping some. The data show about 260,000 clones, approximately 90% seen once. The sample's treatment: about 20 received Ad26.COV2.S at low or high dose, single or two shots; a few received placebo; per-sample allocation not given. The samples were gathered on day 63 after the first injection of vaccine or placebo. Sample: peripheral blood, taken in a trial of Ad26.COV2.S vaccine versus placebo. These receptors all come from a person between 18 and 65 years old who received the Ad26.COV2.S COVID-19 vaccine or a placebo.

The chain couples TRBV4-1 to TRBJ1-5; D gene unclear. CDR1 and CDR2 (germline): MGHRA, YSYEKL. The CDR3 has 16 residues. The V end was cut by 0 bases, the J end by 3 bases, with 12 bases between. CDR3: CASSQDPGALNQPQHF. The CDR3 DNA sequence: TGCGCCAGCAGCCAAGATCCAGGAGCGCTCAATCAGCCCCAGCATTTT.

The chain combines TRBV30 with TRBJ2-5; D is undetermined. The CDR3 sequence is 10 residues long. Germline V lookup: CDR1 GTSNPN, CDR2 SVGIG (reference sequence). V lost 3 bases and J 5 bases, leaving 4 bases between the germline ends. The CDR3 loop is CAWRKETQYF. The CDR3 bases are TGTGCCTGGAGGAAGGAGACCCAGTACTTC.

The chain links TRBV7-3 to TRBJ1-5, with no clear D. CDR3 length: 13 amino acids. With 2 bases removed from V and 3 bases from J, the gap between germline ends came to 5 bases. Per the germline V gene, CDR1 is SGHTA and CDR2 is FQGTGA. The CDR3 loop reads CASSLSLNQPQHF. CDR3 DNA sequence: TGTGCCAGCAGCTTATCCCTCAATCAGCCCCAGCATTTT.

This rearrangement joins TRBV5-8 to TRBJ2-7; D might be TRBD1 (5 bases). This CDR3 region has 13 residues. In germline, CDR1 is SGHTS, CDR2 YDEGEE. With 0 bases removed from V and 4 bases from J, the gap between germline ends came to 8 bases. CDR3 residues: CASSLGGVYEQYF. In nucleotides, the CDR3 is TGTGCCAGCAGCTTGGGGGGCGTGTACGAGCAGTACTTC.

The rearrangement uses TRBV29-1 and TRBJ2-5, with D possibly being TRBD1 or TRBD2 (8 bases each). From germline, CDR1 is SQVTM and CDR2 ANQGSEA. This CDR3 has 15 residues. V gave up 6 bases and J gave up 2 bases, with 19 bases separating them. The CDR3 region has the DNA TGCAGCGTCGGGAGGGACAGGACTCGTCAAGAGACCCAGTACTTC. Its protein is CSVGRDRTRQETQYF.

DNA for the CDR3: TGCAGCGTTGAAGGACAGGGGAGTCGCAGGGAGACCCAGTACTTC. Translating it yields CSVEGQGSRRETQYF. The rearrangement links TRBV29-1 to TRBJ2-5; 8 positions agree with TRBD1. Per germline, CDR1 SQVTM and CDR2 ANQGSEA. This CDR3 spans 15 amino acids. With V trimmed by 1 base and J by 5 bases, 9 bases remained unmatched.

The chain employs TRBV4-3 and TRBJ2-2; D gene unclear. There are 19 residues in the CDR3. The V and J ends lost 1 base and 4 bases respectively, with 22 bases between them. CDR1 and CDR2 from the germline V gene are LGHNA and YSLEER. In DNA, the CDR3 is TGCGCCAGCAGCCAAGCAGCAGGAAGGGTGGAAAAGTCCACCGGGGAGCTGTTTTTT. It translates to CASSQAAGRVEKSTGELFF.

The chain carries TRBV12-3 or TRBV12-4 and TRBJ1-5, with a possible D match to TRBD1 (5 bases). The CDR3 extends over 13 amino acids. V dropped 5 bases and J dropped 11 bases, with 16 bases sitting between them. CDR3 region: CASSPLDRGAQHF. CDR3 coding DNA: TGTGCCAGCAGTCCCCTTGATCGGGGGGCCCAGCATTTT.

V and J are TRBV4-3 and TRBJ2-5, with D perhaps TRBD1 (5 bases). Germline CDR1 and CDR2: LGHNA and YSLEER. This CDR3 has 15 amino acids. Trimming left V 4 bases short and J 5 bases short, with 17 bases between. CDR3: CASSPTFWGMETQYF. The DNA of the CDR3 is TGCGCCAGCAGCCCCACCTTTTGGGGCATGGAGACCCAGTACTTC.

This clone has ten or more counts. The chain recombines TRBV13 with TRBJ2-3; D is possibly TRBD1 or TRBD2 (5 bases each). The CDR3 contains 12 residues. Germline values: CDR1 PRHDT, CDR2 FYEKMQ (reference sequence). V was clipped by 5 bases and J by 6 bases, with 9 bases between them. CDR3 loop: CASSAEGDTQYF. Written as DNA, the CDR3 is TGTGCCAGCAGCGCAGAGGGGGATACGCAGTATTTT.

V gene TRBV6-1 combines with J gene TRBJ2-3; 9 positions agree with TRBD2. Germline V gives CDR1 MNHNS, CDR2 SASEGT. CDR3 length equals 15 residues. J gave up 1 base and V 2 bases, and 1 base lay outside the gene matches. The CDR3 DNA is TGTGCCAGCAGTGAACTAGCGGGACGCACAGATACGCAGTATTTT. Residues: CASSELAGRTDTQYF.

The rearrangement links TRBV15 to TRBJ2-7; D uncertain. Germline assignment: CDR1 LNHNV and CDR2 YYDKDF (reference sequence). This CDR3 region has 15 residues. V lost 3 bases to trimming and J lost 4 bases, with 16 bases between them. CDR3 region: CATSSPAVSGYEQYF. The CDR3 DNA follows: TGTGCCACCAGCAGCCCGGCTGTCTCGGGTTACGAGCAGTACTTC.

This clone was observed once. The CDR3 region has the DNA TGCGCCAGCAGCTTGGAGAACCCGGGAACGAACACTGAAGCTTTCTTT. This codes for CASSLENPGTNTEAFF. The chain recombines TRBV5-1 with TRBJ1-1, with unresolved D. The CDR3 length is 16 residues. Germline V CDR1 and CDR2: SGHRS, YFSETQ. The germline V and J ends were trimmed by 0 bases and 1 base, with 13 bases remaining between them. Filled out from reference TRBV5-1 and TRBJ1-1, the complete variable domain reads KAGVTQTPRYLIKTRGQQVTLSCSPISGHRSVSWYQQTPGQGLQFLFEYFSETQRNKGNFPGRFSGRQFSNSRSEMNVSTLELGDSALYLCASSLENPGTNTEAFFGQGTRLTVV.

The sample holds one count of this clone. The CDR3 DNA reads as TGTGCCAGCAGTGGGGTCGCGAGCTCCTACAATGAGCAGTTCTTC. Translation: CASSGVASSYNEQFF. V and J are TRBV25-1 and TRBJ2-1; D ambiguous. The CDR3 spans 15 residues. CDR1 MGHDK and CDR2 SYGVNS come from the germline V gene. The ends were cut back, 4 bases at V and 0 bases at J, with 10 bases in the middle. Drawing the rest from reference TRBV25-1 and TRBJ2-1, the complete variable domain is EADIYQTPRYLVIGTGKKITLECSQTMGHDKMYWYQQDPGMELHLIHYSYGVNSTEKGDLSSESTVSRIRTEHFPLTLESARPSHTSQYLCASSGVASSYNEQFFGPGTRLTVL.

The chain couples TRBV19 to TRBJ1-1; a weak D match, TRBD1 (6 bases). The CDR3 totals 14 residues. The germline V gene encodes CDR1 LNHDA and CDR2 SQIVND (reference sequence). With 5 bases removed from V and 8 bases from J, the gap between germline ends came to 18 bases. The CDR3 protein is CASSSGARVWEAFF. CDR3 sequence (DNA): TGTGCCAGTAGTTCGGGGGCCCGGGTTTGGGAAGCTTTCTTT.

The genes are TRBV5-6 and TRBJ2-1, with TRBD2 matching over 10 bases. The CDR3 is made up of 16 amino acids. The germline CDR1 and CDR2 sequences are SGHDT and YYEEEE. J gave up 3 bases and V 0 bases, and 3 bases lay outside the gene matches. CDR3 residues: CASSLAPSGGYNEQFF. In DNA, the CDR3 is TGTGCCAGCAGCTTGGCCCCTAGCGGGGGCTACAATGAGCAGTTCTTC. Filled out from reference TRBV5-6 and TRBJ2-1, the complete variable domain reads DAGVTQSPTHLIKTRGQQVTLRCSPKSGHDTVSWYQQALGQGPQFIFQYYEEEERQRGNFPDRFSGHQFPNYSSELNVNALLLGDSALYLCASSLAPSGGYNEQFFGPGTRLTVL.

In nucleotides, the CDR3 is TGCGCCAGCAGCCTCGGACAGGGCAACCTCGGTGAGCAGTTCTTC. Its protein is CASSLGQGNLGEQFF. The chain couples TRBV4-1 to TRBJ2-1; the match to TRBD1 covers 8 bases. J was trimmed by 9 bases and V by 4 bases; bases with no gene match: 11. CDR1 is MGHRA and CDR2 is YSYEKL in the germline V gene. This CDR3 is built from 15 residues.

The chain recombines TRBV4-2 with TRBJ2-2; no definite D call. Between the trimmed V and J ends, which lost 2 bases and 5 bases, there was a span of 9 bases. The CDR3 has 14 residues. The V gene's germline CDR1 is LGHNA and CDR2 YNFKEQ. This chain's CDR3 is CASSQWQWTGELFF. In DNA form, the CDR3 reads TGTGCCAGCAGCCAATGGCAGTGGACCGGGGAGCTGTTTTTT.

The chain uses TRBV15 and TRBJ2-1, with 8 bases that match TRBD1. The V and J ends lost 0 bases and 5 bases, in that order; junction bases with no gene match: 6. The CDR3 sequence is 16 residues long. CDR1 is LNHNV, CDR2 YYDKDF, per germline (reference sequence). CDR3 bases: TGTGCCACCAGCAGAGAAGGGACAGGAGCCCACAATGAGCAGTTCTTC. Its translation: CATSREGTGAHNEQFF.

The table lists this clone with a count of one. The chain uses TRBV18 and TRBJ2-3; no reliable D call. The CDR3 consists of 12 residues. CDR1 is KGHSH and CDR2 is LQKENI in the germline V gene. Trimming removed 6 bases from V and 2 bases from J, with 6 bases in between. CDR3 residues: CASSTSTDTQYF. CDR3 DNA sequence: TGTGCCAGCTCGACATCCACAGATACGCAGTATTTT.

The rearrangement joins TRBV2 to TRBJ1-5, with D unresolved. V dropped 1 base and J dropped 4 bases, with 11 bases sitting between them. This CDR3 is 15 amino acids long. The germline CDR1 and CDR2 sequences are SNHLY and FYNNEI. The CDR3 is CASSEEVTTNQPQHF. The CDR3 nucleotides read TGTGCCAGCAGTGAAGAGGTGACAACTAATCAGCCCCAGCATTTT.

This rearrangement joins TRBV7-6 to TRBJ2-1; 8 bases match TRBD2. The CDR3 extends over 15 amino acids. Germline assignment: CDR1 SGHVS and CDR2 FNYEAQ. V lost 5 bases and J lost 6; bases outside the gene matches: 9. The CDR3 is CASSTGLAGFNEQFF. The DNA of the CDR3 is TGTGCCAGCAGCACCGGTCTAGCGGGTTTCAATGAGCAGTTCTTC.

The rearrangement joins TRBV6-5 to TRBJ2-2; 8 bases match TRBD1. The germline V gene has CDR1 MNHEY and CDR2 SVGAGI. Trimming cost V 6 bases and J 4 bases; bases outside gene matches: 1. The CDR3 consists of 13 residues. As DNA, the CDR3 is TGTGCCAGCAGACAGGGGGTCACCGGGGAGCTGTTTTTT. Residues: CASRQGVTGELFF.

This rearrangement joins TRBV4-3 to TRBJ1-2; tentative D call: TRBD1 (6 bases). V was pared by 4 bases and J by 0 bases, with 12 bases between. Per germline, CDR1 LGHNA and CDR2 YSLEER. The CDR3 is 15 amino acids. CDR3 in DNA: TGCGCCAGCAGCCGCGACAGGAGTTCTAACTATGGCTACACCTTC. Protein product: CASSRDRSSNYGYTF.